One sample yielded the 30 T cell receptor beta chains listed below, sequenced in a study of shared clonotypes between healthy human individuals. The assay was immunoSEQ multiplex PCR, and TCRdb's table has in-frame clones only and misses some. The sample consists of roughly 2.1 million clones, roughly 91% of them appearing once. Naive CD8 cells comprised CD45RO-negative, CCR7-positively selected cells, excluding terminally differentiated effector memory CD45RA+ cells. The specimen sequenced was naive CD8+ T cells from PBMCs. All receptors come from a man younger than 30 in good health. Some clones in this sample may be carry-over from other donors' samples.

This clone was counted only a few times. This sample also contains other DNA sequences that code for the same CDR3. This rearrangement joins TRBV7-9 to TRBJ1-2; TRBD1 matches 7 bases. V shed 5 bases, J shed 0 bases, and the junction held 3 bases outside the gene matches. The CDR3 is 14 amino acids. Germline CDR1 SEHNR, CDR2 FQNEAQ (reference sequence). For the CDR3, the DNA is TGTGCCAGCAGCCCCGGGACAGCTAACTATGGCTACACCTTC. This translates into CASSPGTANYGYTF.

The rearrangement links TRBV25-1 to TRBJ2-7; TRBD2 aligns across 7 bases. V gave up 4 bases and J gave up 4 bases; unmatched junction bases: 10. Germline V lookup: CDR1 MGHDK, CDR2 SYGVNS. The CDR3 length is 15 residues. CDR3 loop: CASSGAGVLFYEQYF. The CDR3, as DNA: TGTGCCAGCAGTGGGGCGGGAGTCCTTTTTTACGAGCAGTACTTC.

A note on this clone: One junction end does not reproduce the germline sequence, and a read error may be involved. The J gene is TRBJ2-7, the V gene TRBV7-9, with TRBD1 identical over 7 bases. Germline CDR1 and CDR2: SEHNR and FQNEAQ (reference sequence). This CDR3 is 12 amino acids long. CDR3: CASSQGVGEPHF. The DNA of the CDR3 is TGTGCCAGCAGCCAGGGGGTCGGAGAGCCTCACTTC.

Note on this clone: The sample holds other DNA sequences that translate to the same CDR3. This chain connects TRBV19 to TRBJ2-7; D is unclear. Germline-derived CDR1 and CDR2 are LNHDA and SQIVND (reference sequence). V lost 5 bases and J lost 5, with 13 bases in between. This CDR3 has 13 amino acids. CDR3 loop: CASSPRRTDEQYF. CDR3 nucleotides: TGTGCCAGTAGTCCACGAAGGACGGACGAGCAGTACTTC. The complete variable domain, with remaining parts taken from reference TRBV19 and TRBJ2-7, reads DGGITQSPKYLFRKEGQNVTLSCEQNLNHDAMYWYRQDPGQGLRLIYYSQIVNDFQKGDIAEGYSVSREKKESFPLTVTSAQKNPTAFYLCASSPRRTDEQYFGPGTRLTVT.

This chain connects TRBV10-1 to TRBJ2-1, with D perhaps matching TRBD2 (6 bases). Germline-derived CDR1 and CDR2 are WNHNN and SYGVQD (reference sequence). V gave up 2 bases and J gave up 0 bases, with 8 bases separating them. This CDR3 has 15 residues. In DNA, the CDR3 is TGCGCCAGCAGTGAGGCTAGCGCCTCCTACAATGAGCAGTTCTTC. Its protein is CASSEASASYNEQFF.

This clone has a single count. The chain has TRBV7-2 and TRBJ2-3; TRBD1 matches at 7 bases. The CDR3 extends over 16 amino acids. In germline, CDR1 is SGHTA, CDR2 FQGNSA. After removal of 0 bases from V and 6 bases from J, the junction contained 9 bases not matched to a gene. DNA of the CDR3: TGTGCCAGCAGCTTAGCCCCGACAGGGAATTTGGATACGCAGTATTTT. Protein sequence: CASSLAPTGNLDTQYF.

The chain employs TRBV6-5 and TRBJ2-3, with D perhaps given as TRBD1 or TRBD2 (5 bases each). Germline V lookup: CDR1 MNHEY, CDR2 SVGAGI. The CDR3 covers 16 residues. The V and J ends lost 0 bases and 7 bases respectively, with 17 bases between them. In DNA form, the CDR3 reads TGTGCCAGCAGTTACTCGAGGCAGGGATCCGGGAATACGCAGTATTTT. It specifies CASSYSRQGSGNTQYF.

The chain has TRBV5-8 and TRBJ2-7; 10 bases are a match to TRBD1. Germline-derived CDR1 and CDR2 are SGHTS and YDEGEE. This CDR3 is built from 15 residues. After removal of 3 bases from V and 3 bases from J, the junction contained 6 bases not matched to a gene. The CDR3 DNA reads as TGTGCCAGCAGCTGGAGTGGACAGGGGGTCTACGAGCAGTACTTC. It specifies CASSWSGQGVYEQYF.

This clone has only one observation. Other DNA sequences in this sample translate to the same CDR3. The chain is built from TRBV6-5 and TRBJ2-7; 10 nucleotides align to TRBD2. Germline assignment: CDR1 MNHEY and CDR2 SVGAGI. The V and J ends lost 0 bases and 3 bases, in that order; junction bases with no gene match: 5. The length of the CDR3 is 16 residues. CDR3 DNA sequence: TGTGCCAGCAGTTACTCCTCCGGACTAGCGGTCTACGAGCAGTACTTC. The encoded protein is CASSYSSGLAVYEQYF.

This clone appeared a single time. The rearrangement uses TRBV15 and TRBJ2-7, with D perhaps given as TRBD1 or TRBD2 (5 bases each). Trimming cost V 5 bases and J 3 bases, with 11 bases left between them. CDR3 length equals 13 residues. CDR1 is LNHNV, CDR2 YYDKDF, per germline (reference sequence). This chain's CDR3 is CATSFRDDYEQYF. CDR3 coding DNA: TGTGCCACCAGCTTCCGGGACGACTACGAGCAGTACTTC.

The chain employs TRBV14 and TRBJ2-7; 7 bases are shared with TRBD1. CDR3 length: 14 amino acids. The germline V gene encodes CDR1 SGHDN and CDR2 FVKESK. J gave up 0 bases and V 5 bases, and 4 bases lay outside the gene matches. The CDR3 spells CASSGRDSSYEQYF. CDR3 DNA sequence: TGTGCCAGCAGCGGCCGGGACAGCTCCTACGAGCAGTACTTC.

The gene calls are TRBV7-9 and TRBJ2-7; TRBD1 matches 7 bases. CDR1 is SEHNR and CDR2 is FQNEAQ in the germline V gene (reference sequence). J was trimmed by 4 bases and V by 5 bases; bases with no gene match: 17. CDR3 length equals 17 residues. This chain's CDR3 is CASSQPTGSIYTYEQYF. The CDR3 nucleotides read TGTGCCAGCAGCCAGCCGACAGGGTCGATCTACACTTACGAGCAGTACTTC.

The chain recombines TRBV5-1 with TRBJ2-7, with no clear D. Deletions cut 1 base from V and 5 bases from J, with 7 bases between. Germline V CDR1 and CDR2: SGHRS, YFSETQ. CDR3 length: 12 residues. CDR3 nucleotide sequence: TGCGCCAGCAGCTTGCTAAACCACGAGCAGTACTTC. Translated: CASSLLNHEQYF.

This clone was counted a single time. The chain couples TRBV10-2 to TRBJ2-7, with TRBD2 matching 8 bases. Germline V CDR1 and CDR2: WSHSY, SAAADI. The CDR3 runs to 15 residues. The trim removed 4 bases at V and 1 base at J, leaving 6 bases unmatched. The CDR3 DNA sequence: TGCGCCAGCAGTGGATGGACTAGCACTTCCTACGAGCAGTACTTC. Its translation is CASSGWTSTSYEQYF.

This clone was seen just once. The chain has TRBV27 and TRBJ1-1; no firm D call. The germline gives CDR1 MNHEY, CDR2 SMNVEV (reference sequence). V was cut by 1 base and J by 4 bases, with 10 bases left in between. The CDR3 loop spans 14 amino acids. The CDR3: CASSLWSRSTEAFF. The CDR3 nucleotides read TGTGCCAGCAGTTTATGGTCCCGAAGCACTGAAGCTTTCTTT.

The chain couples TRBV27 to TRBJ2-1; TRBD2 matches 10 bases. The germline V gene has CDR1 MNHEY and CDR2 SMNVEV (reference sequence). CDR3 length: 13 residues. Trimming cost V 10 bases and J 6 bases; bases outside gene matches: 6. The CDR3, as DNA: TGTGCCACGAGAGGGACTAGCGCCAATGAGCAGTTCTTC. Protein: CATRGTSANEQFF.

V gene TRBV14 combines with J gene TRBJ2-4; the match to TRBD1 covers 12 bases. The V segment lost 0 bases and the J segment 14 bases; nucleotides outside the gene matches: 5. This CDR3 has 14 residues. Germline CDR1 reads SGHDN; CDR2 reads FVKESK. The CDR3: CASSQDSGTGGKYF. The CDR3 region has the DNA TGTGCCAGCAGCCAAGATTCTGGGACAGGGGGCAAGTACTTC.

This chain connects TRBV29-1 to TRBJ2-5; D remains ambiguous. Germline assignment: CDR1 SQVTM and CDR2 ANQGSEA. The CDR3 runs 13 residues. Deletions cut 5 bases from V and 5 bases from J, with 15 bases between. Written as DNA, the CDR3 is TGCAGCGTTCTTTCTAGGGTGGACGAGACCCAGTACTTC. Amino acid sequence: CSVLSRVDETQYF. The full variable domain, completed using reference TRBV29-1 and TRBJ2-5, is SAVISQKPSRDICQRGTSLTIQCQVDSQVTMMFWYRQQPGQSLTLIATANQGSEATYESGFVIDKFPISRPNLTFSTLTVSNMSPEDSSIYLCSVLSRVDETQYFGPGTRLLVL.

The chain recombines TRBV7-9 with TRBJ2-2, with 12 bases matching TRBD2. Looked up from germline, CDR1 is SEHNR and CDR2 is FQNEAQ (reference sequence). V shed 1 base and J 0 bases; nucleotides not matched to a gene: 6. The CDR3 extends over 19 amino acids. The CDR3: CASSLGLAGEGANTGELFF. In nucleotides, the CDR3 is TGTGCCAGCAGCTTAGGACTAGCGGGAGAAGGGGCGAACACCGGGGAGCTGTTTTTT.

This clone has a single count. The chain couples TRBV4-1 to TRBJ1-1, with 9 bases matching TRBD1. Germline CDR1 MGHRA, CDR2 YSYEKL. The CDR3 length is 16 residues. V was clipped by 2 bases and J by 4 bases; unmatched bases: 8. In DNA form, the CDR3 reads TGCGCCAGCAGCCAAACCCCGGGACAGGGCCGCACTGAAGCTTTCTTT. Translation: CASSQTPGQGRTEAFF.

The chain recombines TRBV28 with TRBJ1-2, with TRBD1 identical over 9 bases. The V segment lost 6 bases and the J segment 5 bases; nucleotides outside the gene matches: 7. The CDR3 length is 14 residues. Germline V lookup: CDR1 MDHEN, CDR2 SYDVKM. The CDR3 coding sequence is TGTGCCAGCAGCTACAGGGGGCGGATATATGGCTACACCTTC. It specifies CASSYRGRIYGYTF.

The V call is TRBV5-6, the J call TRBJ2-3, with 13 positions matching TRBD2. This CDR3 region has 16 residues. V lost 5 bases, J lost 3 bases, and 6 bases stayed unmatched. CDR1 is SGHDT, CDR2 YYEEEE, per germline. The CDR3 DNA is TGTGCCAGCAGATGGACTAGCGGGAGTGTGACAGATACGCAGTATTTT. Translated: CASRWTSGSVTDTQYF.

The chain links TRBV27 to TRBJ1-1, with D perhaps matching TRBD1 (5 bases). The CDR3 has 14 residues. Germline CDR1 and CDR2: MNHEY and SMNVEV (reference sequence). The V end lost 6 bases, the J end lost 0 bases, and 11 bases lay between the germline ends. The CDR3 DNA reads as TGTGCCAGCAGAGAAGGACACCTGAACACTGAAGCTTTCTTT. Protein product: CASREGHLNTEAFF.

V usage is TRBV28 and J usage is TRBJ2-7; TRBD2 agrees at 11 bases. Germline V lookup: CDR1 MDHEN, CDR2 SYDVKM. The CDR3 has 14 amino acids. Trimming removed 5 bases from V and 5 bases from J; junction bases left unmatched: 5. The DNA of the CDR3 is TGTGCCAGCAGTCTAGCGGGAGGAGGTCACGAGCAGTACTTC. This translates into CASSLAGGGHEQYF.

This rearrangement joins TRBV9 to TRBJ2-2; no definite D call. V was pared by 2 bases and J by 10 bases, with 15 bases between. The CDR3 has 14 residues. CDR1 SGDLS and CDR2 YYNGEE come from the germline V gene. Here the CDR3 reads CASSVFGIRSELFF. The CDR3 coding sequence is TGTGCCAGCAGCGTCTTCGGTATAAGATCGGAGCTGTTTTTT.

J is TRBJ2-1 and V is TRBV27; 10 bases fit TRBD2. The ends lost 2 bases at V and 13 bases at J; junction bases unmatched: 8. The length of the CDR3 is 14 residues. CDR1 and CDR2 (germline): MNHEY, SMNVEV (reference sequence). In nucleotides, the CDR3 is TGTGCCAGCAGTTTAATGGGCCTAGCGGGAGTTCAGTTCTTC. Translating gives CASSLMGLAGVQFF.

V is TRBV12-5 and J is TRBJ2-2; D is unclear. The CDR3 runs to 12 residues. Germline assignment: CDR1 LGHNT and CDR2 FRNRAP. Trimming took 6 bases from V and 2 from J, leaving 4 bases between them. The CDR3 here is CASGHNTGELFF. CDR3 sequence (DNA): TGTGCTAGTGGCCACAACACCGGGGAGCTGTTTTTT.

This clone was detected a few times. The chain employs TRBV29-1 and TRBJ1-2; 11 bases agree with TRBD1. CDR1 is SQVTM and CDR2 is ANQGSEA in the germline V gene. CDR3 length: 13 amino acids. V lost 4 bases, J lost 5 bases, and 3 bases stayed unmatched. The CDR3 reads CSVVGTGGYGYTF. CDR3 coding DNA: TGCAGCGTTGTGGGGACAGGGGGATATGGCTACACCTTC. The full variable domain, its missing parts supplied by reference TRBV29-1 and TRBJ1-2, is SAVISQKPSRDICQRGTSLTIQCQVDSQVTMMFWYRQQPGQSLTLIATANQGSEATYESGFVIDKFPISRPNLTFSTLTVSNMSPEDSSIYLCSVVGTGGYGYTFGSGTRLTVV.

This clone has a single count. The chain uses TRBV5-1 and TRBJ2-7; D possibly uses TRBD1 or TRBD2 (5 bases each). This CDR3 has 16 amino acids. V dropped 3 bases and J dropped 3 bases, with 19 bases sitting between them. From germline, CDR1 is SGHRS and CDR2 YFSETQ. The CDR3 DNA follows: TGCGCCAGCAGCTCTGCGAGGGGTGTGGCTGGCTACGAGCAGTACTTC. This sequence encodes CASSSARGVAGYEQYF.

This sequence joins TRBV27 and TRBJ2-5, with unresolved D. CDR1 is MNHEY and CDR2 is SMNVEV in the germline V gene (reference sequence). This CDR3 is 13 amino acids long. The V gene lost 2 bases and the J gene lost 5 bases, with 9 bases spanning the gap. CDR3 nucleotides: TGTGCCAGCAGTTTAATGGTGGGGGAGACCCAGTACTTC. Translated, it gives CASSLMVGETQYF.